This T cell receptor (beta chain) was identified in a study of blood T cell repertoires in COVID-19. Clones were read by immunoSEQ multiplex PCR, and TCRdb kept only the in-frame ones, dropping some. The table has approximately 320,000 clones, roughly 90% seen once; the top ten hold just under 9%. This CDR3 has 14 amino acids. J lost 0 bases, V lost 5 bases, and 3 bases had no gene match. Germline CDR1 is MNHEY and CDR2 is SMNVEV (reference sequence). Those enrolled, adults aged roughly 18 to 90 years, came from about two dozen US areas. In assigning cohorts, the study relied on participant-reported clinical history.

The V gene is TRBV27, the J gene TRBJ1-2, with TRBD1 identical over 7 bases. The receptor was derived from a woman between 18 and 29 years old who had recovered from COVID-19. The sequenced material came from PBMCs or T cells enriched from blood (not recorded which). In DNA, the CDR3 is TGTGCCAGCAGTCCAGACAGGGCTAACTATGGCTACACCTTC. Amino acid sequence: CASSPDRANYGYTF.